This T cell receptor (beta chain) was retrieved from a study of OX40 agonist ivuxolimab in advanced cancers. Concerning this clone: The target antigen is unknown.

The germline V and J ends were trimmed by 3 bases and 5 bases, with 14 bases remaining between them. CDR3 size: 14 residues. Germline CDR1 reads SGDLS; CDR2 reads YYNGEE. The data were produced by immunoSEQ multiplex PCR, yet TCRdb's version contains in-frame clones alone and is incomplete. The data show 26,000 or so clones, with 88% seen just once and approximately 22% held by the top ten. Study conclusions and caveats: In the 0.1-3.0 mg/kg groups, partial responders showed among the lowest expansion. Circulating CD4+ and CD8+ T cells showed clonal expansion by week 6 at 0.1 to 3.0 mg/kg.

This chain uses TRBV9 with TRBJ1-1, with D perhaps TRBD1 (5 bases). This material consisted of CD4+ or CD8+ T cells sorted from blood, taken in a trial of the OX40 agonist ivuxolimab. The clonotype was recovered from an adult with an advanced solid tumor such as melanoma, head and neck, liver or kidney cancer. The CDR3 DNA sequence: TGTGCCAGCAGCGGCAGGGATTTTAGGACTGAAGCTTTCTTT. Amino acids: CASSGRDFRTEAFF. Full variable domain (outside the CDR3, taken from reference TRBV9 and TRBJ1-1): DSGVTQTPKHLITATGQRVTLRCSPRSGDLSVYWYQQSLDQGLQFLIQYYNGEERAKGNILERFSAQQFPDLHSELNLSSLELGDSALYFCASSGRDFRTEAFFGQGTRLTVV.